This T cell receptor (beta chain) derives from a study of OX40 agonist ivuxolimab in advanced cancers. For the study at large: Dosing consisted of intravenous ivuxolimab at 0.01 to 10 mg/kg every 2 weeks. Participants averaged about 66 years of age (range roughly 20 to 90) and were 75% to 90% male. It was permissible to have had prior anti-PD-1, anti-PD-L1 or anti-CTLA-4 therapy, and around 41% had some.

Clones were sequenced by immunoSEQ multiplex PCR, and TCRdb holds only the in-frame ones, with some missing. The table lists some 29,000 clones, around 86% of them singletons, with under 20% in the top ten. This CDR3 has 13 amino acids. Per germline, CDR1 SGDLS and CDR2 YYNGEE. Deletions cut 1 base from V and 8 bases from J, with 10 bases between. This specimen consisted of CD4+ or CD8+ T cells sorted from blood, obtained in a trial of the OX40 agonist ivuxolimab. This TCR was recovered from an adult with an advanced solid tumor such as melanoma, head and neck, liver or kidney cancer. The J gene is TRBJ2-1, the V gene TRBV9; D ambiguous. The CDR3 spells CASSVNDWDEQFF. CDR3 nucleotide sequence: TGTGCCAGCAGCGTAAATGATTGGGATGAGCAGTTCTTC.